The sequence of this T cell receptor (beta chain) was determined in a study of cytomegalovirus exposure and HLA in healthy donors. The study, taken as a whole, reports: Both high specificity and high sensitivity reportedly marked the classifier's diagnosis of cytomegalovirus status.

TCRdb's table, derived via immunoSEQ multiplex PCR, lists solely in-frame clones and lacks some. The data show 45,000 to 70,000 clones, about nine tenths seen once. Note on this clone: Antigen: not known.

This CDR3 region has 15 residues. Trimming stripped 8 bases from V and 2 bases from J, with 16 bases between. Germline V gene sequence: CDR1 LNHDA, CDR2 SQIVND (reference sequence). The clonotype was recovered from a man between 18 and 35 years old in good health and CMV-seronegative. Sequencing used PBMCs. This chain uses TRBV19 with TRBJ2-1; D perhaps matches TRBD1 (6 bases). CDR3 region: CASQRGLRTYNEQFF. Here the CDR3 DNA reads TGTGCCAGTCAAAGGGGGTTACGCACCTACAATGAGCAGTTCTTC. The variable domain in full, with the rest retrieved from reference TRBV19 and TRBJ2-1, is DGGITQSPKYLFRKEGQNVTLSCEQNLNHDAMYWYRQDPGQGLRLIYYSQIVNDFQKGDIAEGYSVSREKKESFPLTVTSAQKNPTAFYLCASQRGLRTYNEQFFGPGTRLTVL.